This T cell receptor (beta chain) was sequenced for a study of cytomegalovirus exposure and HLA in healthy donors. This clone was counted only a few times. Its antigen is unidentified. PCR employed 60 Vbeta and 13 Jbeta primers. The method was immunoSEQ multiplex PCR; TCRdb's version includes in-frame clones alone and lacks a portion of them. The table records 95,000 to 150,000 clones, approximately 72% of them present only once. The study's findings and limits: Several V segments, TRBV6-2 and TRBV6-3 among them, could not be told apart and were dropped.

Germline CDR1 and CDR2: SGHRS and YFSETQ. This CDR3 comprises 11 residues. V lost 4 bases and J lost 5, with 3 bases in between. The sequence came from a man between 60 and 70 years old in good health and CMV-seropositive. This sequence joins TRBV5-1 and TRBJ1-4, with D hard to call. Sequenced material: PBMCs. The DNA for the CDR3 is TGCGCCAGCAGCCAAAATGAAAAACTGTTTTTT. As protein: CASSQNEKLFF.